This T cell receptor (beta chain) appears in the sequencing data of a study of T cell responses to AZD1222 COVID-19 vaccine. V shed 5 bases and J shed 5 bases, with 9 bases lying between them. Germline assignment: CDR1 MDHEN and CDR2 SYDVKM. The CDR3 spans 12 residues. Profiling relied on immunoSEQ multiplex PCR, and the TCRdb table lists in-frame clones only, not all of them. In the table there are approximately 110,000 clones, 85% to 90% of which are singletons. Sample: peripheral blood, taken 28 days after the second AZD1222 dose. This chain connects TRBV28 to TRBJ1-1; possible D gene TRBD1, 6 bases. This sequence originates from an adult who received the AZD1222 COVID-19 vaccine. The CDR3 DNA reads as TGTGCCAGCAGTGAAGGGGGGACTGAAGCTTTCTTT. Residues: CASSEGGTEAFF. The entire variable domain, with the rest obtained from reference TRBV28 and TRBJ1-1, is as follows: DVKVTQSSRYLVKRTGEKVFLECVQDMDHENMFWYRQDPGLGLRLIYFSYDVKMKEKGDIPEGYSVSREKKERFSLILESASTNQTSMYLCASSEGGTEAFFGQGTRLTVV.